These T cell receptor beta chains were read from a single sample in a study of immune cell composition in non-small cell lung cancer. TCRdb's copy holds only in-frame clones and misses some; the assay was immunoSEQ multiplex PCR. The sample lists 6,400 or so clones; 75% to 80% were seen once. Material: lung tumor tissue. The source is a human donor with non-small cell lung cancer. The CDR3 runs from the conserved cysteine through the conserved F or W. A D gene is named only where the DNA matches it firmly. Clone size is given for some rows only: seen once, a few or many times, or a class if the clone is expanded.

TRBJ2-3	-	TRBD2	TRBV9	TGTGCCAGCAGCGTAGAAGGACTAGCGGGGACTAGCACAGATACGCAGTATTTT	CASSVEGLAGTSTDTQYF
TRBJ1-2	-	-	TRBV11-2	TGTGCCAGCAGCTCTCGGGAGACAGTTAGCTATGGCTACACCTTC	CASSSRETVSYGYTF
TRBJ2-1	once	-	TRBV9	TGTGCCAGCAGCCTCGGGGGCGGGGGCTCCTACAATGAGCAGTTCTTC	CASSLGGGGSYNEQFF
TRBJ2-7	-	TRBD1	TRBV7-8	TGTGCCAGCAGCCCCCTCCGGGACAGGGGCTACGAGCAGTACTTC	CASSPLRDRGYEQYF
TRBJ2-1	-	TRBD2	TRBV6-4	TGTGCCAGCAGCCTGGTAGCGGGAGGATACAATGAGCAGTTCTTC	CASSLVAGGYNEQFF
TRBJ1-2	-	-	TRBV5-8	TGTGCCAGCAGCTTCCCCAGGGTTGGCTACACCTTC	CASSFPRVGYTF
TRBJ2-3	few	-	TRBV18	TGTGCCAGCTCACCACAGCCTACAGATACGCAGTATTTT	CASSPQPTDTQYF
TRBJ2-1	-	TRBD1	TRBV10-2	TGCGCCAGCAGTGACCCAGGGGGCTTAAAGGACAATGAGCAGTTCTTC	CASSDPGGLKDNEQFF
TRBJ2-7	-	TRBD1	TRBV28	TGTGCCAGCAGTTCCGGGACAGGGGGCTACGAGCAGTACTTC	CASSSGTGGYEQYF
TRBJ2-3	-	TRBD1	TRBV19	TGTGCCAGTAGCGAGCAGGGGGCGGGAGATACGCAGTATTTT	CASSEQGAGDTQYF
TRBJ2-3	-	-	TRBV27	TGTGCCAGCAGTTCCGGAGACCGAGACGCTAGCACAGATACGCAGTATTTT	CASSSGDRDASTDTQYF
TRBJ2-1	few	TRBD2	TRBV7-2	TGTGCCAGCAGCAGGGGTGGGGCGGGGGGCCGGATCAATGAGCAGTTCTTC	CASSRGGAGGRINEQFF
TRBJ1-3	few	-	TRBV29-1	TGCAGCGTTGATTCTGGGAGTGGCTCTGGAAACACCATATATTTT	CSVDSGSGSGNTIYF
TRBJ2-3	-	-	TRBV19	TGTGCCAGTAGCCCCTCTCCTGGCGACGGAGGCACAGATACGCAGTATTTT	CASSPSPGDGGTDTQYF
TRBJ1-4	-	TRBD1	TRBV5-1	TGCGCCAGCAGCTTTGACAGGGATGGGGAAAAACTGTTTTTT	CASSFDRDGEKLFF
TRBJ1-2	few	TRBD1	TRBV2	TGTGCCAGCCTCACCAGACAGGGTAGGAACTATGGCTACACCTTC	CASLTRQGRNYGYTF
TRBJ2-7	-	-	TRBV4-2	TGTGCCAGCAGCCATGAGGTTTCACAAACCTCCCGGCGGGGTTCAGGCCGGATTTGGGCCGAGCAGTACTTC	CASSHEVSQTSRRGSGRIWAEQYF
TRBJ2-7	-	TRBD2	TRBV5-1	TGCGCCAGCAGCTTATCCGGGACTAGCGGGAGGCGATACGAGCAGTACTTC	CASSLSGTSGRRYEQYF
TRBJ2-2	-	-	TRBV6-5	TGTGCCAGCAGTACGACTCCGAACACCGGGGAGCTGTTTTTT	CASSTTPNTGELFF
TRBJ2-1	-	TRBD1	TRBV5-1	TGCGCCAGCACAGTGGACAGGGGGGGCTTCAATGAGCAGTTCTTC	CASTVDRGGFNEQFF
TRBJ2-1	-	TRBD2	TRBV6-5	TGTGCCAGCAGTATTTCGGGACTAGCTGAGCAGTTCTTC	CASSISGLAEQFF
TRBJ1-6	-	TRBD1	TRBV6-1	TGTGCCAGCAGTTTACAGGGGGCGAACAATTCACCCCTCCACTTT	CASSLQGANNSPLHF
TRBJ2-2	-	TRBD1	TRBV7-9	TGTGCCAGCAGGCCCGCTGGGACAGGGGACGGGGAGCTGTTTTTT	CASRPAGTGDGELFF
TRBJ2-2	-	-	TRBV5-1	TGCGCCAGCAGCCCCGAGCTTACCCCCTCCGGGGAGCTGTTTTTT	CASSPELTPSGELFF
TRBJ1-5	few	-	TRBV5-8	TGTGCCAGCAGCTGGGGGGGTTCCCACAATCAGCCCCAGCATTTT	CASSWGGSHNQPQHF
TRBJ2-5	-	TRBD1	TRBV9	TGTGCCAGCACCTTCAGACAGGGGTCTGAGGAGACCCAGTACTTC	CASTFRQGSEETQYF
TRBJ1-3	-	-	TRBV9	TGTGCCAGCAGCGTACGCGGGGGAATCAACGGTAACTCTGGAAACACCATATATTTT	CASSVRGGINGNSGNTIYF
TRBJ2-7	once	-	TRBV30	TGTGCCTGGGGCGGAGATTCTTACGAGCAGTACTTC	CAWGGDSYEQYF
TRBJ2-1	-	TRBD2	TRBV6-4	TGTGCCAGCAGCCGACTAGCGGGTCCGAATGAGCAGTTCTTC	CASSRLAGPNEQFF
TRBJ1-2	once	-	TRBV4-3	TGCGCCAGCAGCCCCCGACAGATGCAAAACTATGGCTACACCTTC	CASSPRQMQNYGYTF
TRBJ1-6	-	TRBD1	TRBV19	TGTGCCAGTAGTTCCACAGGGGTTTCACCCCTCCACTTT	CASSSTGVSPLHF
TRBJ1-6	-	-	TRBV4-3	TGCGCCAGCGCACAGGGTCCTAATTCACCCCTCCACTTT	CASAQGPNSPLHF
TRBJ1-1	-	-	TRBV6-1	TGTGCCAGCAGTGTTCGAGGCACTGAAGCTTTCTTT	CASSVRGTEAFF
TRBJ2-2	-	-	TRBV11-1	TGTGCCAGCAGCTTAGGGGGGAGGGGGTCGAACACCGGGGAGCTGTTTTTT	CASSLGGRGSNTGELFF
TRBJ2-1	-	-	TRBV5-1	TGCGCCTCCATGGGAGGGGGGGCTTCCGTCAATGAGCAGTTCTTC	CASMGGGASVNEQFF
TRBJ2-7	-	TRBD1	TRBV19	TGTGCCAGTAGCCTCAAGGGACAGGGGCTCTACGAGCAGTACTTC	CASSLKGQGLYEQYF
TRBJ1-1	few	-	TRBV29-1	TGCGTCGCCGGGGTTAACACTGAAGCTTTCTTT	CVAGVNTEAFF
TRBJ1-3	-	-	TRBV18	TGTGCCAGCTCAGAGCGAAGGAGCTCTGGAAACACCATATATTTT	CASSERRSSGNTIYF